One sample yielded the 27 T cell receptor beta chains listed below, sequenced in a study of blood T cell repertoires in COVID-19 (dated by TCRdb to between 2020 and 2021). Libraries were prepared through the immunoSEQ multiplex PCR assay. This immuneACCESS table, as held by TCRdb, lists in-frame sequences with V and J called but not all clones. Of the missing ones, under half trace to an unresolved V gene in checked studies; the others have no known cause. In all, the sample holds over 70,000 clones, and 60% to 80% of those were seen once. 2% to 2.5% of the sample is held by the ten biggest clonotypes. The sequenced material came from peripheral blood. These receptors were obtained from a man between 65 and 80 years old with COVID-19, enrolled during active disease.

The rearrangement joins TRBV27 to TRBJ1-2; 7 nucleotides line up with TRBD1. Trimming cost V 0 bases and J 7 bases; bases outside gene matches: 8. Germline V CDR1 and CDR2: MNHEY, SMNVEV (reference sequence). There are 15 residues in the CDR3. The CDR3: CASSLSSRGAGGYTF. CDR3 in DNA: TGTGCCAGCAGTTTATCGTCCAGGGGGGCGGGTGGCTACACCTTC.

The rearrangement links TRBV7-2 to TRBJ2-7; 8 positions match TRBD2. The CDR3 runs 18 residues. Germline lookup yields CDR1 SGHTA and CDR2 FQGNSA. V lost 1 base and J lost 10; bases outside the gene matches: 21. In DNA, the CDR3 is TGTGCCAGCAGCTTAGATGTTAGCGGGGCCCCCTGGTCGGCGGAACAGTACTTC. It codes for CASSLDVSGAPWSAEQYF. Using reference TRBV7-2 and TRBJ2-7 for the parts outside the CDR3, the full variable domain is GAGVSQSPSNKVTEKGKDVELRCDPISGHTALYWYRQSLGQGLEFLIYFQGNSAPDKSGLPSDRFSAERTGGSVSTLTIQRTQQEDSAVYLCASSLDVSGAPWSAEQYFGPGTRLTVT.

The chain links TRBV2 to TRBJ2-3; 13 bases are a match to TRBD2. Germline CDR1 is SNHLY and CDR2 is FYNNEI. The J segment lost 6 bases and the V segment lost 3 bases, leaving 9 bases of the junction unmatched. There are 17 residues in the CDR3. CDR3 in DNA: TGTGCCAGCAGTGAGGGAAGGACTAGCGGGAGAGGTGATACGCAGTATTTT. Translation gives CASSEGRTSGRGDTQYF.

The chain uses TRBV6-1 and TRBJ1-5, with 8 bases fitting TRBD1. Trimming cost V 3 bases and J 7 bases; bases outside gene matches: 11. The length of the CDR3 is 16 residues. CDR1 MNHNS and CDR2 SASEGT come from the germline V gene. CDR3 sequence reads: CASSDQPGGVLQPQHF. The CDR3 coding sequence is TGTGCCAGCAGTGATCAACCAGGGGGCGTTTTACAGCCCCAGCATTTT.

As DNA, the CDR3 is TGTGCCACCAGTGATTTGGGCGGGGAAGAGACCCAGTACTTC. Its protein is CATSDLGGEETQYF. The V gene is TRBV24-1, the J gene TRBJ2-5, with a possible D match to TRBD2 (6 bases). Trimming pared 0 bases from V and 3 bases from J, leaving 7 bases between. The CDR3 extends over 14 amino acids. Germline V gives CDR1 KGHDR, CDR2 SFDVKD.

The chain links TRBV25-1 to TRBJ1-2, with unresolved D. The germline V gene encodes CDR1 MGHDK and CDR2 SYGVNS. V was cut by 1 base and J by 0 bases, with 6 bases left in between. The CDR3 extends over 14 amino acids. The CDR3 is CASSEWGANYGYTF. Here the CDR3 DNA reads TGTGCCAGCAGTGAATGGGGAGCTAACTATGGCTACACCTTC.

The chain joins TRBV19 to TRBJ2-7, with 11 bases identical to TRBD1. Germline CDR1 reads LNHDA; CDR2 reads SQIVND (reference sequence). The trim removed 4 bases at V and 7 bases at J, leaving 3 bases unmatched. The CDR3 has 13 amino acids. The CDR3 spells CASSTGQGVEQYF. The CDR3 nucleotides are TGTGCCAGTAGTACGGGACAGGGGGTAGAGCAGTACTTC.

In its sample, this clone was seen a few times. The chain joins TRBV9 to TRBJ1-2; 10 nucleotides align to TRBD1. CDR1 is SGDLS and CDR2 is YYNGEE in the germline V gene. V dropped 4 bases and J dropped 6; count of bases not matched to a gene: 6. The CDR3 totals 14 residues. Here the CDR3 DNA reads TGTGCCAGCAGCCTCCGACAGGGGGCGGATGGCTACACCTTC. It codes for CASSLRQGADGYTF.

The chain is built from TRBV24-1 and TRBJ2-5, with D perhaps matching TRBD1 (5 bases). CDR3 size: 15 residues. Germline values: CDR1 KGHDR, CDR2 SFDVKD. Trimming shortened V by 4 bases and J by 1 base, and 12 bases separated the two germline ends. The CDR3 protein is CATSESGNIQETQYF. The CDR3 bases are TGTGCCACCAGTGAGTCAGGGAATATCCAAGAGACCCAGTACTTC.

CDR3 bases: TGTGCCAGCAGCTCTCTTCAGGGCTCCTACAATGAGCAGTTCTTC. Protein product: CASSSLQGSYNEQFF. The chain joins TRBV7-2 to TRBJ2-1; possible D gene TRBD1, 5 bases. This CDR3 has 15 residues. V lost 4 bases to trimming and J lost 0 bases, with 10 bases between them. Germline V gene data show CDR1 as SGHTA and CDR2 as FQGNSA.

The chain recombines TRBV10-2 with TRBJ2-1; D remains unclear. This CDR3 has 14 residues. Germline loops: CDR1 WSHSY, CDR2 SAAADI. V lost 4 bases and J 5 bases, leaving 12 bases between the germline ends. DNA for the CDR3: TGCGCCAGCAGTGGAGGAAGGAGTAACAATGAGCAGTTCTTC. Protein product: CASSGGRSNNEQFF.

This clone was detected once. The J gene is TRBJ2-1, the V gene TRBV7-9, with 9 bases identical to TRBD2. Trimming removed 3 bases from V and 5 bases from J; junction bases left unmatched: 5. The CDR3 has 15 residues. Germline values: CDR1 SEHNR, CDR2 FQNEAQ (reference sequence). The CDR3 region has the DNA TGTGCCAGCAGCTTGCTAGCGGGGCTTAACAATGAGCAGTTCTTC. Translating gives CASSLLAGLNNEQFF.

The chain recombines TRBV27 with TRBJ2-3; 8 positions match TRBD2. The CDR3 spans 18 residues. V was pared by 2 bases and J by 0 bases, with 10 bases of the junction left unmatched. Germline assignment: CDR1 MNHEY and CDR2 SMNVEV (reference sequence). In DNA, the CDR3 is TGTGCCAGCAGTTTACAGGCGCGGGAGGATCTGAGCACAGATACGCAGTATTTT. Translated: CASSLQAREDLSTDTQYF.

For the CDR3, the DNA is TGTGCCAGCAGCTTCAGGGCTTCTGAGCAGTTCTTC. Translated: CASSFRASEQFF. V usage is TRBV5-6 and J usage is TRBJ2-1, with D possibly matching TRBD1 (5 bases). Germline V gives CDR1 SGHDT, CDR2 YYEEEE. The CDR3 extends over 12 amino acids. Trimming left V 2 bases short and J 9 bases short, with 9 bases between.

The chain combines TRBV7-2 with TRBJ2-2; TRBD1 matches at 10 bases. Germline V gives CDR1 SGHTA, CDR2 FQGNSA. J was trimmed by 4 bases and V by 5 bases; bases with no gene match: 4. The length of the CDR3 is 15 residues. The CDR3 sequence: CASSPRDRGTGELFF. CDR3 in DNA: TGTGCCAGCAGCCCCCGGGACAGGGGCACCGGGGAGCTGTTTTTT.

This sequence joins TRBV25-1 and TRBJ2-1; TRBD2 matches at 7 bases. V lost 7 bases, J lost 4 bases, and 4 bases stayed unmatched. The CDR3 extends over 13 amino acids. Germline CDR1 MGHDK, CDR2 SYGVNS. The DNA for the CDR3 is TGTGCCAGCACCCCGGGACTATACAATGAGCAGTTCTTC. It translates to CASTPGLYNEQFF.

This clone turned up a few times. The chain employs TRBV27 and TRBJ1-5; 9 bases are shared with TRBD1. CDR1 MNHEY and CDR2 SMNVEV come from the germline V gene (reference sequence). Germline trimming cut 2 bases from V and 6 bases from J; bases unmatched to any gene: 2. This CDR3 region has 14 residues. In DNA, the CDR3 is TGTGCCAGCAGTTTAACAGGGGGCGGTCAGCCCCAGCATTTT. As protein: CASSLTGGGQPQHF.

The V and J genes are TRBV6-5 and TRBJ2-7; the D is unclear. This CDR3 region has 14 residues. CDR1 and CDR2 (germline): MNHEY, SVGAGI. V was clipped by 0 bases and J by 0 bases, with 6 bases between them. CDR3: CASSYSAVSYEQYF. CDR3 DNA sequence: TGTGCCAGCAGTTACTCCGCGGTCTCCTACGAGCAGTACTTC.

The rearrangement joins TRBV20-1 to TRBJ2-5; TRBD2 might be the D (7 bases). CDR3 length: 15 amino acids. Trimming removed 3 bases at V and 3 bases at J, with 17 bases between. Germline V lookup: CDR1 DFQATT, CDR2 SNEGSKA (reference sequence). The CDR3 sequence is CSASPPTGGEETQYF. The CDR3 DNA reads TGCAGTGCTAGTCCTCCGACGGGGGGCGAAGAGACCCAGTACTTC.

This rearrangement joins TRBV6-6 to TRBJ2-7; weak D call: TRBD2 (5 bases). The germline V gene has CDR1 MNHNY and CDR2 SVGAGI (reference sequence). The CDR3 consists of 14 residues. V gave up 0 bases and J gave up 3 bases, with 9 bases separating them. CDR3 sequence reads: CASSYSAGYYEQYF. CDR3 nucleotides: TGTGCCAGCAGTTACTCCGCGGGTTACTACGAGCAGTACTTC.

The rearrangement uses TRBV2 and TRBJ1-2; D not certain. This CDR3 has 13 amino acids. V was trimmed by 4 bases and J by 7 bases, leaving 13 bases between them. Germline assignment: CDR1 SNHLY and CDR2 FYNNEI. This CDR3 is CASSATPAGGYTF. The CDR3 DNA reads TGTGCCAGCAGTGCCACACCTGCGGGTGGCTACACCTTC.

The rearrangement links TRBV5-1 to TRBJ1-5; 9 bases agree with TRBD1. Germline loops: CDR1 SGHRS, CDR2 YFSETQ. The CDR3 sequence is 16 residues long. V lost 5 bases, J lost 5 bases, and 11 bases stayed unmatched. The DNA of the CDR3 is TGCGCCAGCAGTATAGGAACAGGGGGCCTGGATCAGCCCCAGCATTTT. It translates to CASSIGTGGLDQPQHF.

The rearrangement uses TRBV29-1 and TRBJ1-1; 8 nucleotides match TRBD1. This CDR3 has 13 amino acids. The germline CDR1 and CDR2 sequences are SQVTM and ANQGSEA. Trimming took 5 bases from V and 4 from J; bases not matched to a gene: 6. The CDR3 nucleotides read TGCAGCGTTTGGACAGGGACAGGCACTGAAGCTTTCTTT. The encoded protein is CSVWTGTGTEAFF. The full variable domain, rest sourced from reference TRBV29-1 and TRBJ1-1, is SAVISQKPSRDICQRGTSLTIQCQVDSQVTMMFWYRQQPGQSLTLIATANQGSEATYESGFVIDKFPISRPNLTFSTLTVSNMSPEDSSIYLCSVWTGTGTEAFFGQGTRLTVV.

CDR3: CASSLRDRDHNEQFF. DNA for the CDR3: TGTGCCAGCAGCTTGCGGGACAGGGACCACAATGAGCAGTTCTTC. This sequence joins TRBV5-8 and TRBJ2-1; 9 nucleotides line up with TRBD1. CDR1 and CDR2 from the germline V gene are SGHTS and YDEGEE. This CDR3 contains 15 residues. V lost 1 base to trimming and J lost 5 bases; unmatched junction nucleotides: 4.

The rearrangement links TRBV28 to TRBJ2-7; D may be TRBD2 (6 bases). This CDR3 spans 15 amino acids. V lost 2 bases and J lost 6, with 17 bases in between. Looked up from germline, CDR1 is MDHEN and CDR2 is SYDVKM. The CDR3 nucleotides are TGTGCCAGCAGTTTAGATCTGCCGGGAGAACGCGAGCAGTACTTC. Residues: CASSLDLPGEREQYF. Filled out from reference TRBV28 and TRBJ2-7, the complete variable domain reads DVKVTQSSRYLVKRTGEKVFLECVQDMDHENMFWYRQDPGLGLRLIYFSYDVKMKEKGDIPEGYSVSREKKERFSLILESASTNQTSMYLCASSLDLPGEREQYFGPGTRLTVT.

This clone was recorded only once. V is TRBV6-4 and J is TRBJ2-3, with TRBD2 identical over 13 bases. Germline values: CDR1 MRHNA, CDR2 SNTAGT. This CDR3 is built from 15 residues. Trimming took 9 bases from V and 6 from J; bases not matched to a gene: 9. The CDR3 is CASSLAGGLSDTQYF. The CDR3 DNA reads as TGTGCCAGTTCACTAGCGGGAGGGCTTTCGGATACGCAGTATTTT.

A single count supports this clone. The chain couples TRBV3-1 (or the pseudogene TRBV3-2) to TRBJ1-2, with D possibly being TRBD1 (6 bases). The CDR3 contains 12 residues. Trimming removed 3 bases at V and 6 bases at J, with 8 bases between. Germline assignment: CDR1 LGHDT and CDR2 YNNKEL (reference sequence). The CDR3 is CASSQTGDGYTF. For the CDR3, the DNA is TGTGCCAGCAGCCAGACAGGCGATGGCTACACCTTC.